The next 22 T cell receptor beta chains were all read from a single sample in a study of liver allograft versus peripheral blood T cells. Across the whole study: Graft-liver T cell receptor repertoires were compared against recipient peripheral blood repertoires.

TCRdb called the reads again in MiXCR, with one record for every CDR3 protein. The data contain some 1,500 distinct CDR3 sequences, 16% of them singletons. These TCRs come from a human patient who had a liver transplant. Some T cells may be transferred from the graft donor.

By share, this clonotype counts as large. CDR3 sequence (DNA): TGTGCCAGTAGTATAGAAGGGGGCCCAGTTAACTATGGCTACACCTTC. It codes for CASSIEGGPVNYGYTF. The chain uses TRBV19 and TRBJ1-2; 7 bases fit TRBD1. Germline V gene data show CDR1 as LNHDA and CDR2 as SQIVND (reference sequence). The CDR3 runs to 16 residues. After removal of 0 bases from V and 1 base from J, the junction contained 5 bases not matched to a gene. The variable domain in full, completed from reference TRBV19 and TRBJ1-2, reads DGGITQSPKYLFRKEGQNVTLSCEQNLNHDAMYWYRQDPGQGLRLIYYSQIVNDFQKGDIAEGYSVSREKKESFPLTVTSAQKNPTAFYLCASSIEGGPVNYGYTFGSGTRLTVV.

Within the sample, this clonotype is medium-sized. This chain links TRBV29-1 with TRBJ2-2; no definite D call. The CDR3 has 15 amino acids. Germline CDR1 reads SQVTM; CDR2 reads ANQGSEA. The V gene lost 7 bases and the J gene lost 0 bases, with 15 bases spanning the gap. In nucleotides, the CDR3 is TGCAGCGCCAGAGCCGCCCCCGCGAACACCGGGGAGCTGTTTTTT. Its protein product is CSARAAPANTGELFF.

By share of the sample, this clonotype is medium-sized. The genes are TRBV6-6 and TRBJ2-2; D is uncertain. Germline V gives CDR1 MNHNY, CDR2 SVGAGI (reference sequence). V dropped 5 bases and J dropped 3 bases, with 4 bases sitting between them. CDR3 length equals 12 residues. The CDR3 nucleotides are TGTGCCAGCAGTCATTACACCGGGGAGCTGTTTTTT. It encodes CASSHYTGELFF.

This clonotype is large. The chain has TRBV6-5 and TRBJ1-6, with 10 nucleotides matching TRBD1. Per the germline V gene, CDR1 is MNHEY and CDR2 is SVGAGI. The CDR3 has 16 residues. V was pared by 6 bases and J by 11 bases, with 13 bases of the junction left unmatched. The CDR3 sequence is CASRQQDRGGGTPLHF. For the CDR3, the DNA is TGTGCCAGCAGACAACAGGACAGGGGGGGCGGCACACCCCTCCACTTT.

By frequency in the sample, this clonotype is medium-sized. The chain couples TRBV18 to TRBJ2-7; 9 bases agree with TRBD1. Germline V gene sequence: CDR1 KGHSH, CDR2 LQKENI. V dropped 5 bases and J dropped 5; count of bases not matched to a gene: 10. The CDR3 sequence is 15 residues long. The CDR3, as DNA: TGTGCCAGCTCAACCACAGGGGGCGGACGTGACGAGCAGTACTTC. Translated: CASSTTGGGRDEQYF.

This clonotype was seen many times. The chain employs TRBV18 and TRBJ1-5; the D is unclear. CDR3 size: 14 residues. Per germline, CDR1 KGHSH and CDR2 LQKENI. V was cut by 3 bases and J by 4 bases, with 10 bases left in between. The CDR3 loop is CASSPGRLNQPQHF. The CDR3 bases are TGTGCCAGCTCACCCGGACGCCTGAATCAGCCCCAGCATTTT.

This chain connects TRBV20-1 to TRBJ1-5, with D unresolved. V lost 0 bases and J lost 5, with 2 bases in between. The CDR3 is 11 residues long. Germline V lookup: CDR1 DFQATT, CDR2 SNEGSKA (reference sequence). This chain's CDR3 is CSAREHQPQHF. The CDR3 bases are TGCAGTGCTAGAGAGCATCAGCCCCAGCATTTT.

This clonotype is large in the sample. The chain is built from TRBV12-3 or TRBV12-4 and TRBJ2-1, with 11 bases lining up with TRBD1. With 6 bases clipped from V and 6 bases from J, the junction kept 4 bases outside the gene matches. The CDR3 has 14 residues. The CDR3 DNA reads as TGTGCCAGCAGCACCGGGACAGGGGGCAATGAGCAGTTCTTC. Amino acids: CASSTGTGGNEQFF.

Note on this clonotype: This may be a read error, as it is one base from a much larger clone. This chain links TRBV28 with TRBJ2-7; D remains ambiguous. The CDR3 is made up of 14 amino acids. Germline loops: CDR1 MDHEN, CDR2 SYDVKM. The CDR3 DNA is TGTACCAGCAGTTTTCTGCACAGCTCCTACGAGCAGTACTTC. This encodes CTSSFLHSSYEQYF.

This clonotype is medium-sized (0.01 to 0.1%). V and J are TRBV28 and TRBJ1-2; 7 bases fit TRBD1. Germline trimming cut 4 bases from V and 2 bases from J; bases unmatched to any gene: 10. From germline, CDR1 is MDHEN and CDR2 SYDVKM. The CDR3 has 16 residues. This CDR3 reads CASSSKPGQRNYGYTF. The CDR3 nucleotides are TGTGCCAGCAGTTCGAAACCGGGACAGAGAAACTATGGCTACACCTTC.

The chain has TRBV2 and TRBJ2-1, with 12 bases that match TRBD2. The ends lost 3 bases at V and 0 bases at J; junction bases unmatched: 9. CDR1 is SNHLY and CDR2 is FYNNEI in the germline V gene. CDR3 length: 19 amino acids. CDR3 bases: TGTGCCAGCAGTGATTCGGGACTAGCGGGTTGGAGCTCCTACAATGAGCAGTTCTTC. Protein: CASSDSGLAGWSSYNEQFF. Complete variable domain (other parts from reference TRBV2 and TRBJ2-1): EPEVTQTPSHQVTQMGQEVILRCVPISNHLYFYWYRQILGQKVEFLVSFYNNEISEKSEIFDDQFSVERPDGSNFTLKIRSTKLEDSAMYFCASSDSGLAGWSSYNEQFFGPGTRLTVL.

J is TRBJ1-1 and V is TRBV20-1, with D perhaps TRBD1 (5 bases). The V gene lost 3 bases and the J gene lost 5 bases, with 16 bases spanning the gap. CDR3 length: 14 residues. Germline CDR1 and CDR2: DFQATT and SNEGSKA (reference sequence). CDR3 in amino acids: CSASRAGSRTEAFF. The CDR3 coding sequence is TGCAGTGCTAGTAGGGCAGGGAGTAGGACTGAAGCTTTCTTT.

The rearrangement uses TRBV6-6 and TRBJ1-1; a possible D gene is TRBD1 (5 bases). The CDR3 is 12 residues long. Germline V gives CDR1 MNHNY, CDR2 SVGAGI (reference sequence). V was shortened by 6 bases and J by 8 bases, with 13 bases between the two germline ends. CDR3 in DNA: TGTGCCAGCAGCCCAGGACACCCAGAAGCTTTCTTT. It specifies CASSPGHPEAFF.

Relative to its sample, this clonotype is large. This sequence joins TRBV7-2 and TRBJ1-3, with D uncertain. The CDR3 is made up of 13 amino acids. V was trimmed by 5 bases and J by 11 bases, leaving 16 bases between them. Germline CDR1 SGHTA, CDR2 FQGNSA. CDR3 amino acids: CASSLEPTGAIYF. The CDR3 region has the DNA TGTGCCAGCAGCCTGGAGCCCACGGGAGCCATATATTTT. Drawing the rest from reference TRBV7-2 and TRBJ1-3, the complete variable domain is GAGVSQSPSNKVTEKGKDVELRCDPISGHTALYWYRQSLGQGLEFLIYFQGNSAPDKSGLPSDRFSAERTGGSVSTLTIQRTQQEDSAVYLCASSLEPTGAIYFGEGSWLTVV.

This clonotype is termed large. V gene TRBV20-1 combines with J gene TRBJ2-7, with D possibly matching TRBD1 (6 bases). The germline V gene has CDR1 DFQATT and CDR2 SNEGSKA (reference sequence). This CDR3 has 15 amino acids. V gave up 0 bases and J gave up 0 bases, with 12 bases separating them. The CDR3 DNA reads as TGCAGTGCTAGAGATTGGGGGACAAGCTCCTACGAGCAGTACTTC. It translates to CSARDWGTSSYEQYF.

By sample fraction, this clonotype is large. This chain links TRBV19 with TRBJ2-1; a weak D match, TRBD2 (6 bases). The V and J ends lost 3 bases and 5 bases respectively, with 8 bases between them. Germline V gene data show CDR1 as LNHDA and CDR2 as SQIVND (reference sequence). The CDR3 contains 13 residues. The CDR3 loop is CASSIGTHNEQFF. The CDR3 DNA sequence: TGTGCCAGTAGTATCGGGACTCACAATGAGCAGTTCTTC. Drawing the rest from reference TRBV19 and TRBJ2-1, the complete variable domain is DGGITQSPKYLFRKEGQNVTLSCEQNLNHDAMYWYRQDPGQGLRLIYYSQIVNDFQKGDIAEGYSVSREKKESFPLTVTSAQKNPTAFYLCASSIGTHNEQFFGPGTRLTVL.

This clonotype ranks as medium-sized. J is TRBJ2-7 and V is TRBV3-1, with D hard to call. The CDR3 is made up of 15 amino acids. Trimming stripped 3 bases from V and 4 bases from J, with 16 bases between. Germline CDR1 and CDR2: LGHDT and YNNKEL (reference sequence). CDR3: CASSQGAGGTYEQYF. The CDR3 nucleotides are TGTGCCAGCAGCCAGGGCGCAGGTGGTACGTACGAGCAGTACTTC.

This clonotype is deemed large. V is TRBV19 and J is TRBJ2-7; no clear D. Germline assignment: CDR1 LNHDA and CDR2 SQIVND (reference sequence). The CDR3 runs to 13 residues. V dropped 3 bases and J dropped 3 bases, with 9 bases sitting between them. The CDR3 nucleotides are TGTGCCAGTAGTATGAACGACGGCTACGAGCAGTACTTC. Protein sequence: CASSMNDGYEQYF.

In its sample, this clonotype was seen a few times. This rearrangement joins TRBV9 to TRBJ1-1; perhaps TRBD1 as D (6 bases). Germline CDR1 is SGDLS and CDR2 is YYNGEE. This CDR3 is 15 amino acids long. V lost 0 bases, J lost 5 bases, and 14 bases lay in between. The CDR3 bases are TGTGCCAGCAGCGTAGCTGTAGGGGGGAGAACTGAAGCTTTCTTT. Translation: CASSVAVGGRTEAFF.

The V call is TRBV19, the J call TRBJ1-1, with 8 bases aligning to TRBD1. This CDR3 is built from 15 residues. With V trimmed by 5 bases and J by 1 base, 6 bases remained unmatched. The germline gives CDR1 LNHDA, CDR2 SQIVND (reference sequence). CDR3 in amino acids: CASSFLGTGNTEAFF. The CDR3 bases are TGTGCCAGTAGTTTCCTCGGGACAGGGAACACTGAAGCTTTCTTT.

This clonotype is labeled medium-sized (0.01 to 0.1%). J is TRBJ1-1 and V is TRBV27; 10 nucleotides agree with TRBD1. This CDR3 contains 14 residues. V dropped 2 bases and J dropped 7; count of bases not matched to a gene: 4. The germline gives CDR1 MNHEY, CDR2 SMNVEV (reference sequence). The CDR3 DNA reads TGTGCCAGCAGTTTAGACAGGGACAGGGGTGAAGCTTTCTTT. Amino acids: CASSLDRDRGEAFF.

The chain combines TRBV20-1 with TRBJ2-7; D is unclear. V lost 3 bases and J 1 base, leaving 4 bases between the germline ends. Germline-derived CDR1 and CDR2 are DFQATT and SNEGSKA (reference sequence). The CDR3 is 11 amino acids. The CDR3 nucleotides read TGCAGTGCTAGGGCTTCCTACGAGCAGTACTTC. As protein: CSARASYEQYF.